The 28 T cell receptor beta chains presented below share a single source sample, sequenced in a study of vaccination and CD4 T cells after COVID-19 (dated by TCRdb to 2021 to 2024). What these receptors recognize is not known. The library was built by means of PCR. This sample was sequenced with an Illumina iSeq 100. DNA from cultured CD4+ T cells was subjected to TCR sequencing with the Oncomine TCR Beta short-read assay at the Johns Hopkins FTIC core. The public sequencing data were trimmed at Q25 with fastp and processed into clonotypes with MiXCR by TCRdb, which kept only in-frame beta chains. Here each entry gathers all rows of one CDR3 protein and keeps the most common genes and DNA. The sample profile shows some 15,000 distinct CDR3 sequences; around two fifths of them were found once. Approximately 15% of the sample rests with the top ten. What this sample's treatment or condition label stands for: 10-day PBMC culture with coronavirus spike peptide pools or control peptides (ViraFEST assay).

Specimen: cultured CD4+ T cells from blood. All receptors come from a human donor with COVID-19.

V gene TRBV7-8 combines with J gene TRBJ2-5, with 7 bases matching TRBD2. The CDR3 loop spans 15 amino acids. V was pared by 2 bases and J by 1 base, with 4 bases of the junction left unmatched. From germline, CDR1 is SGHVS and CDR2 FQNEAQ. The CDR3 bases are TGTGCCAGCAGCTTACCGTCTAGCGGCCAAGAGACCCAGTACTTC. Encoded protein: CASSLPSSGQETQYF. The variable domain in full, with the rest retrieved from reference TRBV7-8 and TRBJ2-5, is GAGVSQSPRYKVAKRGQDVALRCDPISGHVSLFWYQQALGQGPEFLTYFQNEAQLDKSGLPSDRFFAERPEGSVSTLKIQRTQQEDSAVYLCASSLPSSGQETQYFGPGTRLLVL.

The V call is TRBV6-1, the J call TRBJ2-7; no clear D gene. The CDR3 length is 12 residues. With 5 bases removed from V and 3 bases from J, the gap between germline ends came to 8 bases. CDR1 and CDR2 (germline): MNHNS, SASEGT. The CDR3 loop is CASSPLVYEQYF. In DNA, the CDR3 is TGTGCCAGCAGTCCCCTGGTCTACGAGCAGTACTTC.

V gene TRBV20-1 combines with J gene TRBJ2-3; unclear D gene. V lost 2 bases to trimming and J lost 0 bases, with 18 bases between them. The CDR3 loop spans 17 amino acids. Germline CDR1 DFQATT, CDR2 SNEGSKA (reference sequence). The CDR3 bases are TGCAGTGCTAGATCGCTCCGTACGGGTATAAGCACAGATACGCAGTATTTT. This codes for CSARSLRTGISTDTQYF.

The gene calls are TRBV12-3 or TRBV12-4 and TRBJ2-3; weak D call: TRBD1 (6 bases). The germline V and J ends were trimmed by 2 bases and 3 bases, with 6 bases remaining between them. The CDR3 runs to 13 residues. CDR3: CASSLQGTDTQYF. The CDR3 nucleotides read TGTGCCAGCAGTTTACAGGGGACAGATACGCAGTATTTT.

A single count supports this clonotype. The chain employs TRBV5-4 and TRBJ2-3, with 7 bases identical to TRBD1. The germline CDR1 and CDR2 sequences are SGHNT and YYREEE (reference sequence). V lost 4 bases, J lost 3 bases, and 14 bases stayed unmatched. This CDR3 is 17 amino acids long. CDR3 nucleotides: TGTGCCAGCAGCCTGGGGTCACGACAGGGTACGACAGATACGCAGTATTTT. Encoded protein: CASSLGSRQGTTDTQYF.

This chain links TRBV20-1 with TRBJ1-2; D is uncertain. V was cut by 6 bases and J by 7 bases, with 18 bases left in between. This CDR3 comprises 13 residues. Germline V lookup: CDR1 DFQATT, CDR2 SNEGSKA (reference sequence). CDR3 loop: CSAPSRGTFGYTF. In nucleotides, the CDR3 is TGCAGTGCCCCCTCGCGGGGAACGTTTGGCTACACCTTC.

V gene TRBV7-9 combines with J gene TRBJ1-5; 9 bases fit TRBD1. Germline V gene data show CDR1 as SEHNR and CDR2 as FQNEAQ (reference sequence). V lost 5 bases, J lost 1 base, and 12 bases stayed unmatched. CDR3 size: 18 residues. CDR3 sequence: CASSPLRPGTGSNQPQHF. The CDR3, as DNA: TGTGCCAGCAGCCCCCTTCGTCCCGGGACAGGGAGCAATCAGCCCCAGCATTTT.

This clonotype was detected once. The rearrangement uses TRBV6-1 and TRBJ1-4; 12 bases are shared with TRBD1. CDR3 length: 15 amino acids. V dropped 4 bases and J dropped 7; count of bases not matched to a gene: 4. Germline-derived CDR1 and CDR2 are MNHNS and SASEGT. CDR3 sequence: CASSGDRGRREKLFF. The CDR3 bases are TGTGCCAGCAGTGGGGACAGGGGGCGGCGTGAAAAACTGTTTTTT.

The chain uses TRBV6-1 and TRBJ2-5; D is undetermined. Per the germline V gene, CDR1 is MNHNS and CDR2 is SASEGT. The CDR3 is made up of 13 amino acids. V shed 6 bases and J shed 3 bases, with 11 bases lying between them. CDR3 nucleotide sequence: TGTGCCAGCAGAGGCGCAGTGGAAGAGACCCAGTACTTC. Its protein product is CASRGAVEETQYF.

CDR3 region: CASLRDRGTTGELFF. CDR3 DNA: TGTGCCAGCCTCCGGGACAGGGGGACCACCGGGGAGCTGTTTTTT. The J gene is TRBJ2-2, the V gene TRBV7-9; 11 bases map to TRBD1. Germline-derived CDR1 and CDR2 are SEHNR and FQNEAQ (reference sequence). The ends lost 8 bases at V and 4 bases at J; junction bases unmatched: 6. The CDR3 consists of 15 residues.

The chain combines TRBV10-3 with TRBJ2-3; 8 nucleotides match TRBD2. V trimming: 6 bases; J trimming: 3 bases; junction bases outside the gene matches: 11. Germline V gives CDR1 ENHRY, CDR2 SYGVKD. This CDR3 is 16 amino acids long. This CDR3 reads CAIREVSGGITDTQYF. CDR3 DNA sequence: TGTGCCATCAGGGAAGTCAGCGGGGGTATAACAGATACGCAGTATTTT.

This sequence joins TRBV5-1 and TRBJ2-5; D is undetermined. CDR1 SGHRS and CDR2 YFSETQ come from the germline V gene. This CDR3 is 12 amino acids long. The ends were cut back, 1 base at V and 3 bases at J, with 4 bases in the middle. This chain's CDR3 is CASSLLEETQYF. The CDR3 DNA sequence: TGCGCCAGCAGCTTGCTTGAAGAGACCCAGTACTTC.

The CDR3 sequence: CASSLSGAEANYGYTF. The DNA for the CDR3 is TGTGCCAGCAGCTTGTCCGGTGCGGAAGCTAACTATGGCTACACCTTC. The gene calls are TRBV5-6 and TRBJ1-2; the D is unclear. In germline, CDR1 is SGHDT, CDR2 YYEEEE. There are 16 residues in the CDR3. Trimming shortened V by 1 base and J by 0 bases, and 13 bases separated the two germline ends.

The gene calls are TRBV28 and TRBJ2-5; 7 nucleotides align to TRBD2. V shed 8 bases, J shed 0 bases, and the junction held 6 bases outside the gene matches. CDR1 is MDHEN, CDR2 SYDVKM, per germline. The CDR3 has 14 residues. CDR3 in amino acids: CASESGDNQETQYF. CDR3 nucleotide sequence: TGTGCCAGCGAGAGCGGGGATAACCAAGAGACCCAGTACTTC.

The chain uses TRBV15 and TRBJ1-5; 11 positions agree with TRBD1. Germline-derived CDR1 and CDR2 are LNHNV and YYDKDF (reference sequence). The V and J ends lost 2 bases and 6 bases, in that order; junction bases with no gene match: 3. The CDR3 is 15 amino acids. The chain's CDR3 is CATSRRTGGVQPQHF. The DNA for the CDR3 is TGTGCCACCAGCAGAAGGACAGGGGGCGTTCAGCCCCAGCATTTT.

This clonotype showed up just a few times. The chain carries TRBV6-1 and TRBJ1-5, with D possibly being TRBD1 (5 bases). V lost 6 bases to trimming and J lost 3 bases, with 12 bases between them. The CDR3 is 14 amino acids. Germline CDR1 and CDR2: MNHNS and SASEGT. The CDR3 nucleotides are TGTGCCAGCAGAAGGGACGGACTCAATCAGCCCCAGCATTTT. Amino acids: CASRRDGLNQPQHF.

This clonotype is labeled medium-sized. The chain links TRBV27 to TRBJ1-6; perhaps TRBD1 as D (5 bases). This CDR3 contains 15 residues. Looked up from germline, CDR1 is MNHEY and CDR2 is SMNVEV (reference sequence). The V gene lost 6 bases and the J gene lost 5 bases, with 14 bases spanning the gap. For the CDR3, the DNA is TGTGCCAGCAGCCCGGGACGGGCTAATAATTCACCCCTCCACTTT. Amino acids: CASSPGRANNSPLHF.

This clonotype has a handful of counts. The chain's CDR3 is CASSIGRSTGELFF. The DNA of the CDR3 is TGTGCCAGTAGTATCGGCAGATCAACCGGGGAGCTGTTTTTT. The chain couples TRBV19 to TRBJ2-2; no firm D call. V was cut by 3 bases and J by 5 bases, with 10 bases left in between. The CDR3 covers 14 residues. CDR1 LNHDA and CDR2 SQIVND come from the germline V gene (reference sequence).

The chain links TRBV6-2 or TRBV6-3 to TRBJ1-2; no clear D gene. Per the germline V gene, CDR1 is MNHEY and CDR2 is SVGEGT. The V and J ends lost 6 bases and 5 bases respectively, with 10 bases between them. The CDR3 is 12 amino acids. CDR3 protein: CASSQDPYGYTF. DNA for the CDR3: TGTGCCAGCAGCCAAGACCCTTATGGCTACACCTTC.

The rearrangement uses TRBV2 and TRBJ1-5; D unclear. The CDR3 consists of 15 residues. Looked up from germline, CDR1 is SNHLY and CDR2 is FYNNEI. Between the trimmed V and J ends, which lost 6 bases and 0 bases, there was a span of 12 bases. CDR3 nucleotide sequence: TGTGCCAGCAGGAGGGAAGGACCTAGCAATCAGCCCCAGCATTTT. Its translation is CASRREGPSNQPQHF.

This clonotype turned up a few times. The chain uses TRBV6-1 and TRBJ1-5; D may be TRBD1 (5 bases). Per the germline V gene, CDR1 is MNHNS and CDR2 is SASEGT. Trimming removed 1 base from V and 7 bases from J, with 11 bases in between. CDR3 length: 14 amino acids. The CDR3 bases are TGTGCCAGCAGTGAAGGCAGGGCTAGGCAGCCCCAGCATTTT. This codes for CASSEGRARQPQHF.

This clonotype was counted a few times. V gene TRBV10-2 combines with J gene TRBJ2-1, with D perhaps assigned TRBD1 or TRBD2 (5 bases each). V was clipped by 7 bases and J by 0 bases, with 13 bases between them. Germline CDR1 reads WSHSY; CDR2 reads SAAADI. The CDR3 totals 15 residues. As DNA, the CDR3 is TGCGCCAGCATGGGGACCCAGAGCTCCTACAATGAGCAGTTCTTC. Amino acids: CASMGTQSSYNEQFF.

This chain uses TRBV20-1 with TRBJ1-2, with 9 bases fitting TRBD1. Germline-derived CDR1 and CDR2 are DFQATT and SNEGSKA (reference sequence). With V trimmed by 0 bases and J by 1 base, 12 bases remained unmatched. This CDR3 is 18 amino acids long. The CDR3 DNA sequence: TGCAGTGCTAGAGAGAGGGACAGGGCACGATCGGGTAACTATGGCTACACCTTC. Amino acid sequence: CSARERDRARSGNYGYTF.

The chain joins TRBV10-3 to TRBJ2-7, with D perhaps matching TRBD1 or TRBD2 (5 bases each). CDR3 length: 15 residues. V lost 1 base and J lost 2, with 12 bases in between. CDR1 and CDR2 from the germline V gene are ENHRY and SYGVKD. The CDR3 is CAISEYRDAAYEQYF. CDR3 DNA sequence: TGTGCCATCAGTGAGTACCGGGACGCAGCCTACGAGCAGTACTTC.

The V and J genes are TRBV5-5 and TRBJ2-3, with D tentatively TRBD1 (6 bases). Deletions cut 4 bases from V and 6 bases from J, with 18 bases between. Per germline, CDR1 SGHKS and CDR2 YYEKEE (reference sequence). The CDR3 totals 15 residues. The chain's CDR3 is CASSLGQGMMDTQYF. In nucleotides, the CDR3 is TGTGCCAGCAGCCTCGGGCAGGGGATGATGGATACGCAGTATTTT. Using reference TRBV5-5 and TRBJ2-3 for the parts outside the CDR3, the full variable domain is DAGVTQSPTHLIKTRGQQVTLRCSPISGHKSVSWYQQVLGQGPQFIFQYYEKEERGRGNFPDRFSARQFPNYSSELNVNALLLGDSALYLCASSLGQGMMDTQYFGPGTRLTVL.

The rearrangement uses TRBV6-1 and TRBJ1-1; D not certain. Trimming stripped 8 bases from V and 1 base from J, with 11 bases between. CDR3 length: 13 residues. Per germline, CDR1 MNHNS and CDR2 SASEGT. CDR3 DNA sequence: TGTGCCAGCGGACTGAAGGAGAACACTGAAGCTTTCTTT. Translated: CASGLKENTEAFF.

V is TRBV6-5 and J is TRBJ1-3, with unresolved D. The germline CDR1 and CDR2 sequences are MNHEY and SVGAGI. The CDR3 covers 16 residues. Trimming pared 0 bases from V and 0 bases from J, leaving 9 bases between. Here the CDR3 reads CASSYSSRSSGNTIYF. In DNA form, the CDR3 reads TGTGCCAGCAGTTACTCGAGTAGGAGCTCTGGAAACACCATATATTTT.

The chain has TRBV20-1 and TRBJ2-7, with a weak D call TRBD2 (6 bases). Germline loops: CDR1 DFQATT, CDR2 SNEGSKA (reference sequence). CDR3 length: 15 amino acids. Trimming cost V 6 bases and J 5 bases, with 23 bases left between them. The CDR3 DNA follows: TGCAGTGCGGGAGGAGAGGCACTCGGGACGAACGAGCAGTACTTC. Its protein is CSAGGEALGTNEQYF.